The 8 T cell receptor beta chains listed next were all sequenced from one sample in a study of graft-versus-host responses after intestinal transplantation. Their cognate antigens are unknown. The data were produced by immunoSEQ multiplex PCR, yet TCRdb's version contains in-frame clones alone and is incomplete. The sample contains 90,000 or so clones, roughly 85% of which appear only once. Sample: unstimulated CD4+ T cells sorted from spleen or lymph node cells, taken before intestinal transplant. These receptors all stem from a human donor who received an intestinal transplant.

The chain couples TRBV5-1 to TRBJ2-2, with 9 bases aligning to TRBD1. The CDR3 extends over 15 amino acids. Germline CDR1 and CDR2: SGHRS and YFSETQ. V shed 5 bases and J 1 base; nucleotides not matched to a gene: 3. In nucleotides, the CDR3 is TGCGCCAGCAGGACGGGACAGGGGAACACCGGGGAGCTGTTTTTT. Its translation: CASRTGQGNTGELFF.

The chain is built from TRBV9 and TRBJ2-3; 9 bases map to TRBD2. From germline, CDR1 is SGDLS and CDR2 YYNGEE. This CDR3 has 15 residues. With 3 bases clipped from V and 4 bases from J, the junction kept 6 bases outside the gene matches. Written as DNA, the CDR3 is TGTGCCAGCAGCGCGAGCGGGAGGAGCCCAGATACGCAGTATTTT. It yields the protein CASSASGRSPDTQYF.

This chain links TRBV29-1 with TRBJ2-1, with unresolved D. The CDR3 extends over 13 amino acids. Trimming took 4 bases from V and 8 from J, leaving 15 bases between them. Per germline, CDR1 SQVTM and CDR2 ANQGSEA. CDR3 residues: CSVVQTTGYEQFF. As DNA, the CDR3 is TGCAGCGTTGTCCAGACCACCGGGTATGAGCAGTTCTTC.

The genes are TRBV7-6 and TRBJ1-1, with 7 nucleotides matching TRBD1. Looked up from germline, CDR1 is SGHVS and CDR2 is FNYEAQ. Trimming removed 1 base from V and 1 base from J; junction bases left unmatched: 0. The CDR3 sequence is 14 residues long. This chain's CDR3 is CASSLDRGNTEAFF. For the CDR3, the DNA is TGTGCCAGCAGCTTAGACAGGGGGAACACTGAAGCTTTCTTT.

J is TRBJ2-5 and V is TRBV2; a possible D gene is TRBD1 (6 bases). The DNA end lines up better with TRBJ2-7; the J call may be wrong. The CDR3 has 14 residues. Germline CDR1 and CDR2: SNHLY and FYNNEI. In DNA form, the CDR3 reads TGTGCCAGCAAAATGGGGGCGGCGTCCTACGAGCAGTACTTC. Translation: CASKMGAASYEQYF.

The rearrangement uses TRBV21-1 and TRBJ2-2; no check of the table's D call, TRBD1, against the DNA was made. TRBV21-1 is described as a pseudogene. This CDR3 region has 16 residues. The CDR3 region is CASSKSGQSNTGELFF. DNA for the CDR3: TGTGCCAGCAGCAAATCGGGACAGTCGAACACCGGGGAGCTGTTTTTT.

The chain is built from TRBV2 and TRBJ2-3; 8 positions agree with TRBD2. The CDR3 is 14 residues long. Germline CDR1 and CDR2: SNHLY and FYNNEI. V trimming: 8 bases; J trimming: 8 bases; junction bases outside the gene matches: 12. The CDR3 loop reads CASEGSGGGGTQYF. The DNA for the CDR3 is TGTGCCAGCGAAGGGAGCGGGGGTGGAGGTACGCAGTATTTT.

V and J are TRBV7-9 and TRBJ1-4; 10 bases match TRBD1. J lost 7 bases, V lost 8 bases, and 4 bases had no gene match. Germline V gene data show CDR1 as SEHNR and CDR2 as FQNEAQ (reference sequence). The CDR3 consists of 13 residues. CDR3: CASQTGGVEKLFF. The DNA for the CDR3 is TGTGCCAGCCAGACAGGGGGCGTTGAAAAACTGTTTTTT.